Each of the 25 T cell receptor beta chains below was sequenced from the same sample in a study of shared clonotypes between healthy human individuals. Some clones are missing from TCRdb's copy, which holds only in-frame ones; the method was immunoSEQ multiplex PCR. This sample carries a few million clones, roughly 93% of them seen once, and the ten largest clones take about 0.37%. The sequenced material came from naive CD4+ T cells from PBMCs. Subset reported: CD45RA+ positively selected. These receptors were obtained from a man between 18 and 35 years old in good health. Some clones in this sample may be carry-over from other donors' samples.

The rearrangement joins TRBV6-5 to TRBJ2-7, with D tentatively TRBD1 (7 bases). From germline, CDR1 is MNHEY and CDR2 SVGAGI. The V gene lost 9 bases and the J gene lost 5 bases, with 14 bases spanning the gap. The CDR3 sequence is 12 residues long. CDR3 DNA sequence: TGTGCCAGTAGACAGGGCGGGGACGAGCAGTACTTC. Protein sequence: CASRQGGDEQYF.

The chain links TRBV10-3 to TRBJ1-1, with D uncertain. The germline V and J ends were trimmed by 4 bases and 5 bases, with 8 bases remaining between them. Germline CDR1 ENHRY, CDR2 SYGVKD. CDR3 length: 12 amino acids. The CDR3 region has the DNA TGTGCCATCAGTGGACACCTTACTGAAGCTTTCTTT. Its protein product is CAISGHLTEAFF.

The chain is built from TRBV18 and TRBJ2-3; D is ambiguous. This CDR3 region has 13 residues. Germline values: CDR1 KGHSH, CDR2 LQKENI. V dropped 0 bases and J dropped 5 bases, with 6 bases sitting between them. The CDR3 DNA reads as TGTGCCAGCTCACCACCCGGCCAAGATACGCAGTATTTT. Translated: CASSPPGQDTQYF.

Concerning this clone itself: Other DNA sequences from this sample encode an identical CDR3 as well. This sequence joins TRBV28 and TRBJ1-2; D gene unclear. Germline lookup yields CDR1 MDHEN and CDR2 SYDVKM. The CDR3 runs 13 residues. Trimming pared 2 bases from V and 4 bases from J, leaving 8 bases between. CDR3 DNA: TGTGCCAGCAGTTTAGGTTCAGGCTATGGCTACACCTTC. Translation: CASSLGSGYGYTF.

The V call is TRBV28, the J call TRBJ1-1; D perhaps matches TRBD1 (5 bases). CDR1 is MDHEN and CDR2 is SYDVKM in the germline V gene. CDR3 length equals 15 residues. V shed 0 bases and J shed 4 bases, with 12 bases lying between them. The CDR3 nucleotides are TGTGCCAGCAGTTTATGGGGAGGGGAGAGCACTGAAGCTTTCTTT. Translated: CASSLWGGESTEAFF. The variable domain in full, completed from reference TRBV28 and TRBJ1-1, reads DVKVTQSSRYLVKRTGEKVFLECVQDMDHENMFWYRQDPGLGLRLIYFSYDVKMKEKGDIPEGYSVSREKKERFSLILESASTNQTSMYLCASSLWGGESTEAFFGQGTRLTVV.

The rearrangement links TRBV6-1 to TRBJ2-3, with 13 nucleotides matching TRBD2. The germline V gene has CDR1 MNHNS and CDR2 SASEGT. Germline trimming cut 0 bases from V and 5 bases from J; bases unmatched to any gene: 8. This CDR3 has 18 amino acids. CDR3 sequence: CASSEAVGLAGLGDTQYF. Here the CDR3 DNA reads TGTGCCAGCAGTGAAGCCGTGGGACTAGCGGGGTTAGGAGATACGCAGTATTTT.

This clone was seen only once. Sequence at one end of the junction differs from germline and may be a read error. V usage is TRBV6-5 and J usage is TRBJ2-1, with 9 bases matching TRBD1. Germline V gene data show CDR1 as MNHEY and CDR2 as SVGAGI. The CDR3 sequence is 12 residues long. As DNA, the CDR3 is TGTGCCAGCAGTTACGGGGGGGACAGGGTTATCTTC. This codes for CASSYGGDRVIF.

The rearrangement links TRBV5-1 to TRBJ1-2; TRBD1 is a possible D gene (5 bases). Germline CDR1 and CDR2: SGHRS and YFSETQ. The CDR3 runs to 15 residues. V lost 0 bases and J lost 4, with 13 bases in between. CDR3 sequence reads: CASSLGSVGTYGYTF. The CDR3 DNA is TGCGCCAGCAGCTTGGGATCGGTCGGGACCTATGGCTACACCTTC.

This CDR3 reads CASSELAGATDTQYF. CDR3 nucleotide sequence: TGTGCCAGCAGTGAATTAGCGGGAGCAACAGATACGCAGTATTTT. The chain joins TRBV2 to TRBJ2-3; 9 bases line up with TRBD2. Germline CDR1 SNHLY, CDR2 FYNNEI. The CDR3 is 15 residues long. Unmatched junction bases numbered 3, after V lost 2 bases and J lost 3 bases. The whole variable domain, filled in from reference TRBV2 and TRBJ2-3, reads EPEVTQTPSHQVTQMGQEVILRCVPISNHLYFYWYRQILGQKVEFLVSFYNNEISEKSEIFDDQFSVERPDGSNFTLKIRSTKLEDSAMYFCASSELAGATDTQYFGPGTRLTVL.

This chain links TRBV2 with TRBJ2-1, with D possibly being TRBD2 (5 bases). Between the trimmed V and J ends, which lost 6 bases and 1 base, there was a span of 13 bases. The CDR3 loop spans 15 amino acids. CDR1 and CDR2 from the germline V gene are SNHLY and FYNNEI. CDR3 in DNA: TGTGCCAGCAGCCTCCTGAGGGTATCCTACAATGAGCAGTTCTTC. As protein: CASSLLRVSYNEQFF.

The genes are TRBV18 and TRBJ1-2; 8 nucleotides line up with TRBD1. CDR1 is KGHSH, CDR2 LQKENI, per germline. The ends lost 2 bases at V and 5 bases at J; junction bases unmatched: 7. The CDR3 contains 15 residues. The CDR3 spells CASSPGAGGYYGYTF. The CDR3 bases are TGTGCCAGCTCACCAGGGGCAGGGGGCTATTATGGCTACACCTTC.

CDR3 DNA: TGTGCCAGCTCTCAGGCTGGAGTAATCGAAGAGACCCAGTACTTC. It translates to CASSQAGVIEETQYF. This chain joins TRBV18 and TRBJ2-5; D uncertain. There are 15 residues in the CDR3. Germline values: CDR1 KGHSH, CDR2 LQKENI. The V end was cut by 6 bases, the J end by 3 bases, with 17 bases between.

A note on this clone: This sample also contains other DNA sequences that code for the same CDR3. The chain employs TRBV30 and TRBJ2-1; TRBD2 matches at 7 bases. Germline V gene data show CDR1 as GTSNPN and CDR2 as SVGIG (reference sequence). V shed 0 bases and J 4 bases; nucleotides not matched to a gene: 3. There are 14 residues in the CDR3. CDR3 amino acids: CAWSVGGSYNEQFF. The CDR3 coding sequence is TGTGCCTGGAGTGTAGGCGGGAGTTACAATGAGCAGTTCTTC.

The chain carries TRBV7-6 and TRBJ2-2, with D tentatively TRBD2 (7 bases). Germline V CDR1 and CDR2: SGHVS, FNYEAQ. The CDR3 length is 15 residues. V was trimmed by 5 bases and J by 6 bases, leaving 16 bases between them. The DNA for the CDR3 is TGTGCCAGCAGCAGATACGGGGGGCACGCCGGGGAGCTGTTTTTT. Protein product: CASSRYGGHAGELFF.

Here the CDR3 reads CASSQGVHHGYTF. CDR3 nucleotides: TGTGCCAGCAGCCAAGGAGTCCACCATGGCTACACCTTC. The V call is TRBV14, the J call TRBJ1-2, with D uncertain. Germline assignment: CDR1 SGHDN and CDR2 FVKESK. Deletions cut 1 base from V and 6 bases from J, with 9 bases between. CDR3 length equals 13 residues.

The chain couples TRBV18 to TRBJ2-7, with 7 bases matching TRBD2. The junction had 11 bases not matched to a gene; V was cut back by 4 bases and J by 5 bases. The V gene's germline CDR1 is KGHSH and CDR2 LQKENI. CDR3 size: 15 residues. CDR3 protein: CASSQSREVLDEQYF. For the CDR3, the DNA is TGTGCCAGCTCACAAAGTCGGGAGGTTTTGGACGAGCAGTACTTC.

CDR3 residues: CASSEGQGDEQFF. The CDR3 bases are TGTGCCAGCAGTGAGGGACAGGGAGATGAGCAGTTCTTC. The chain links TRBV6-4 to TRBJ2-1, with TRBD1 identical over 9 bases. Unmatched junction bases numbered 2, after V lost 3 bases and J lost 8 bases. The CDR3 covers 13 residues. From germline, CDR1 is MRHNA and CDR2 SNTAGT.

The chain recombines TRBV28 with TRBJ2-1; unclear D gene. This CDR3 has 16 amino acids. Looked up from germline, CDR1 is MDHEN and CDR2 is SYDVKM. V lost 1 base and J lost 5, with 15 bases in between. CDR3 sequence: CASSLFFGGRNNEQFF. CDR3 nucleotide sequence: TGTGCCAGCAGTTTATTTTTTGGTGGTAGAAACAATGAGCAGTTCTTC.

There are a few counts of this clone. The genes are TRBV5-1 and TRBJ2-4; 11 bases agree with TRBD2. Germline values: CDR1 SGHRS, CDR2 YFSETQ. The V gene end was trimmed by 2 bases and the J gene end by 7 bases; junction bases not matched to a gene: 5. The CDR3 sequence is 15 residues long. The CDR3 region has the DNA TGCGCCAGCAGCTTCGGGACTAGCGGTATGAACATTCAGTACTTC. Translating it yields CASSFGTSGMNIQYF. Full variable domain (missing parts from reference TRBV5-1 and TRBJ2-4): KAGVTQTPRYLIKTRGQQVTLSCSPISGHRSVSWYQQTPGQGLQFLFEYFSETQRNKGNFPGRFSGRQFSNSRSEMNVSTLELGDSALYLCASSFGTSGMNIQYFGAGTRLSVL.

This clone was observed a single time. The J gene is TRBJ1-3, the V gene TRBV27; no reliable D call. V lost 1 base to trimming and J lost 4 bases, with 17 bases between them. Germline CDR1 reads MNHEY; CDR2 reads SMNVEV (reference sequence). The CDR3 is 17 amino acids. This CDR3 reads CASSLYPDTAGGNTIYF. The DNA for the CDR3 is TGTGCCAGCAGTTTATACCCCGATACCGCGGGGGGAAACACCATATATTTT.

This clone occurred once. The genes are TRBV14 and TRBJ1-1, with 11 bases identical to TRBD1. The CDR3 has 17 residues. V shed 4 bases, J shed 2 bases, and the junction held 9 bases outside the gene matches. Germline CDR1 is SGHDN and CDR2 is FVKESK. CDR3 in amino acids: CASSLGQGAIPNTEAFF. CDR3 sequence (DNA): TGTGCCAGCAGCCTCGGACAGGGGGCGATCCCTAACACTGAAGCTTTCTTT.

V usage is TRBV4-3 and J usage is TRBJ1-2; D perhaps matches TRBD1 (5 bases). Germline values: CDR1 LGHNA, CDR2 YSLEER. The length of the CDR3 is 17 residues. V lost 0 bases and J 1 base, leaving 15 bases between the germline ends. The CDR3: CASSQDLGGQDNYGYTF. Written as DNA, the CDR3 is TGCGCCAGCAGCCAAGATTTGGGGGGTCAGGATAACTATGGCTACACCTTC.

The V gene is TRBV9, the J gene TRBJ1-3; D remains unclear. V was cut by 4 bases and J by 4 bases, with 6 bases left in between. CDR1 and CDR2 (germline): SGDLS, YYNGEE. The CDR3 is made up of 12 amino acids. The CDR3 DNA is TGTGCCAGCAGCACGACCGGAAACACCATATATTTT. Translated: CASSTTGNTIYF. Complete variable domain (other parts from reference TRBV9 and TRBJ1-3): DSGVTQTPKHLITATGQRVTLRCSPRSGDLSVYWYQQSLDQGLQFLIQYYNGEERAKGNILERFSAQQFPDLHSELNLSSLELGDSALYFCASSTTGNTIYFGEGSWLTVV.

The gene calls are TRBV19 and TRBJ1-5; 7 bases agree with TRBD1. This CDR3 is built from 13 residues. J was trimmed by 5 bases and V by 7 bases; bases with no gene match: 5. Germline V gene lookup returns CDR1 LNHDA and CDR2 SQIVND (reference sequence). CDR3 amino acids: CASKTGADQPQHF. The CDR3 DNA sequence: TGTGCCAGTAAAACAGGGGCGGATCAGCCCCAGCATTTT.

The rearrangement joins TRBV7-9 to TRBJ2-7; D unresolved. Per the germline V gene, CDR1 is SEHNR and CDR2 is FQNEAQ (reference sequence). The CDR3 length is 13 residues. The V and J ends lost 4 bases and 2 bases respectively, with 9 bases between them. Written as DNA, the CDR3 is TGTGCCAGCAGCTCCGACACGACCTACGAGCAGTACTTC. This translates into CASSSDTTYEQYF.